This entry is about one TCR beta chain. This sample was included in a study of blood T cell repertoires in COVID-19. Trimming shortened V by 4 bases and J by 3 bases, and 11 bases separated the two germline ends. The CDR3 loop spans 15 amino acids. Per the germline V gene, CDR1 is SGDLS and CDR2 is YYNGEE. Sequencing used immunoSEQ multiplex PCR; TCRdb keeps in-frame clones, though not all of them. The table includes about 300,000 clones, approximately 90% detected once. The genes are TRBV9 and TRBJ2-6; tentative D call: TRBD2 (6 bases). This clonotype was sampled from a woman in her twenties or thirties who had recovered from COVID-19. Source material: peripheral blood. CDR3 bases: TGTGCCAGCAGCCGCGGGGTCAATGGGGCCAACGTCCTGACTTTC. Its protein product is CASSRGVNGANVLTF.